Shown below are 26 T cell receptor beta chains from a single sample sequenced in a study of long-term antiretroviral therapy in people with HIV. Investigators performed immunoSEQ version v3.0 at survey level. Sequenced by immunoSEQ multiplex PCR; TCRdb stores in-frame clones only, minus some. The sample includes roughly 18,000 clones, around 87% of them seen just once. The sequencing here drew on unsorted PBMCs, taken 4.2 years after starting antiretroviral therapy. Receptors were obtained from a man in his fifties with HIV.

This rearrangement joins TRBV7-2 to TRBJ2-1; perhaps TRBD1 as D (5 bases). Trimming pared 3 bases from V and 16 bases from J, leaving 16 bases between. Germline assignment: CDR1 SGHTA and CDR2 FQGNSA. This CDR3 has 12 residues. CDR3 DNA sequence: TGTGCCAGCAGCTTGCCCAAGGGGATGGCCTTCTTC. It is translated as CASSLPKGMAFF.

The count of this clone is one. J is TRBJ2-3 and V is TRBV7-2; 9 bases line up with TRBD2. The CDR3 extends over 15 amino acids. Germline loops: CDR1 SGHTA, CDR2 FQGNSA. V shed 6 bases, J shed 3 bases, and the junction held 7 bases outside the gene matches. The CDR3: CASSPSGARTDTQYF. The CDR3 bases are TGTGCCAGCAGTCCTAGCGGGGCTAGAACAGATACGCAGTATTTT.

This rearrangement joins TRBV27 to TRBJ1-1; maybe TRBD1 (5 bases). Germline assignment: CDR1 MNHEY and CDR2 SMNVEV (reference sequence). V dropped 4 bases and J dropped 3 bases, with 9 bases sitting between them. This CDR3 comprises 13 residues. CDR3 in amino acids: CASSWGLDTEAFF. DNA for the CDR3: TGTGCCAGCAGTTGGGGACTGGACACTGAAGCTTTCTTT.

This clone was seen a few times. The chain combines TRBV4-2 with TRBJ1-6, with D possibly matching TRBD1 (5 bases). The germline CDR1 and CDR2 sequences are LGHNA and YNFKEQ. CDR3 size: 15 residues. Trimming took off 1 base at V and 7 bases at J, with 11 bases between the two ends. Here the CDR3 reads CASSQGREGNSPLHF. The CDR3 coding sequence is TGTGCCAGCAGCCAAGGCAGGGAGGGAAATTCACCCCTCCACTTT.

The chain joins TRBV5-5 to TRBJ2-7; 8 bases map to TRBD2. After removal of 0 bases from V and 1 base from J, the junction contained 3 bases not matched to a gene. CDR3 length: 15 amino acids. The germline V gene has CDR1 SGHKS and CDR2 YYEKEE (reference sequence). As DNA, the CDR3 is TGTGCCAGCAGCTTGGGCGGGGGGTATTCCTACGAGCAGTACTTC. This sequence encodes CASSLGGGYSYEQYF.

This chain joins TRBV28 and TRBJ1-3, with no clear D. The V gene's germline CDR1 is MDHEN and CDR2 SYDVKM. Trimming pared 5 bases from V and 0 bases from J, leaving 8 bases between. CDR3 length: 14 amino acids. CDR3 nucleotides: TGTGCCAGCAGTACGGCCTTCTCTGGAAACACCATATATTTT. It encodes CASSTAFSGNTIYF.

This clone came up once. The chain uses TRBV19 and TRBJ1-3; D is unresolved. Germline V lookup: CDR1 LNHDA, CDR2 SQIVND (reference sequence). The length of the CDR3 is 15 residues. V was clipped by 7 bases and J by 0 bases, with 13 bases between them. CDR3 nucleotide sequence: TGTGCCAGTACCCTCGACACCGTCTCTGGAAACACCATATATTTT. Its translation is CASTLDTVSGNTIYF.

This chain uses TRBV2 with TRBJ2-7, with 9 bases fitting TRBD1. CDR1 is SNHLY, CDR2 FYNNEI, per germline. The CDR3 sequence is 15 residues long. V dropped 3 bases and J dropped 3; count of bases not matched to a gene: 6. CDR3 in DNA: TGTGCCAGCAGTGAGGAGACAGGGGGACTCTACGAGCAGTACTTC. Its translation is CASSEETGGLYEQYF.

The chain combines TRBV19 with TRBJ2-7, with D tentatively TRBD1 or TRBD2 (6 bases each). The V and J ends lost 7 bases and 6 bases respectively, with 19 bases between them. Germline CDR1 LNHDA, CDR2 SQIVND (reference sequence). The CDR3 sequence is 14 residues long. The CDR3 DNA is TGTGCCAGTAAGAACGGACAGCGGGCCGTCGAGCAGTACTTC. Encoded protein: CASKNGQRAVEQYF. Variable domain in full (rest from reference TRBV19 and TRBJ2-7): DGGITQSPKYLFRKEGQNVTLSCEQNLNHDAMYWYRQDPGQGLRLIYYSQIVNDFQKGDIAEGYSVSREKKESFPLTVTSAQKNPTAFYLCASKNGQRAVEQYFGPGTRLTVT.

The V call is TRBV18, the J call TRBJ2-5, with TRBD1 matching 7 bases. The junction had 5 bases not matched to a gene; V was cut back by 6 bases and J by 1 base. The V gene's germline CDR1 is KGHSH and CDR2 LQKENI. The CDR3 sequence is 14 residues long. The CDR3 nucleotides are TGTGCCAGCTCCCACGGACAGGCCCAAGAGACCCAGTACTTC. It codes for CASSHGQAQETQYF.

The chain joins TRBV7-7 to TRBJ2-7; D not certain. This CDR3 is built from 15 residues. Trimming removed 0 bases at V and 3 bases at J, with 12 bases between. Germline V gene data show CDR1 as SSHAT and CDR2 as FNYEAQ (reference sequence). The CDR3 protein is CASSLAVGAGYEQYF. The CDR3 nucleotides read TGTGCCAGCAGCTTAGCAGTCGGCGCAGGCTACGAGCAGTACTTC.

The chain employs TRBV25-1 and TRBJ2-7, with unresolved D. The length of the CDR3 is 12 residues. CDR1 is MGHDK and CDR2 is SYGVNS in the germline V gene. Trimming cost V 3 bases and J 0 bases, with 3 bases left between them. In DNA, the CDR3 is TGTGCCAGCAGTGACAACTCCTACGAGCAGTACTTC. Encoded protein: CASSDNSYEQYF.

The chain has TRBV28 and TRBJ1-4, with 11 nucleotides matching TRBD1. The CDR3 is made up of 14 amino acids. The V gene's germline CDR1 is MDHEN and CDR2 SYDVKM. Trimming at V came to 5 bases and at J to 5 bases, leaving 1 base not matched to a gene. The CDR3 DNA reads TGTGCCAGCAGTCGGACAGGGGGCAATGAAAAACTGTTTTTT. This gives the protein CASSRTGGNEKLFF.

This clone was counted a single time. The J gene is TRBJ1-2, the V gene TRBV27, with D possibly being TRBD1 (5 bases). V shed 0 bases and J shed 1 base, with 12 bases lying between them. The CDR3 contains 16 residues. Germline assignment: CDR1 MNHEY and CDR2 SMNVEV (reference sequence). The CDR3 loop reads CASSLSRGPINYGYTF. The CDR3 nucleotides read TGTGCCAGCAGTTTATCCCGGGGCCCTATTAACTATGGCTACACCTTC.

The chain recombines TRBV9 with TRBJ1-3; maybe TRBD1 (6 bases). Germline V gene data show CDR1 as SGDLS and CDR2 as YYNGEE. The CDR3 extends over 14 amino acids. V was trimmed by 4 bases and J by 1 base, leaving 9 bases between them. The CDR3 here is CASSRGQSGNTIYF. The CDR3 nucleotides read TGTGCCAGCAGCCGCGGACAGTCTGGAAACACCATATATTTT.

The CDR3 sequence is CSGRDGRNEKLFF. CDR3 coding DNA: TGCAGCGGCCGGGACGGACGTAATGAAAAACTGTTTTTT. The V gene is TRBV29-1, the J gene TRBJ1-4; TRBD1 might be the D (5 bases). Trimming cost V 7 bases and J 4 bases, with 13 bases left between them. This CDR3 region has 13 residues. The germline V gene has CDR1 SQVTM and CDR2 ANQGSEA.

The chain has TRBV19 and TRBJ2-7, with D perhaps matching TRBD1 (6 bases). Trimming left V 2 bases short and J 6 bases short, with 14 bases between. CDR3 size: 14 residues. The germline V gene encodes CDR1 LNHDA and CDR2 SQIVND (reference sequence). The CDR3 sequence: CASSIRGHGVEQYF. The CDR3 DNA reads TGTGCCAGTAGTATAAGGGGACATGGGGTCGAGCAGTACTTC.

This chain links TRBV9 with TRBJ1-1; D unresolved. CDR1 and CDR2 (germline): SGDLS, YYNGEE. V gave up 1 base and J gave up 3 bases, with 7 bases separating them. The CDR3 totals 13 residues. The CDR3 is CASSVQTYTEAFF. The CDR3 region has the DNA TGTGCCAGCAGCGTACAGACTTACACTGAAGCTTTCTTT.

The rearrangement uses TRBV14 and TRBJ1-1; 8 bases line up with TRBD1. The CDR3 length is 13 residues. Germline-derived CDR1 and CDR2 are SGHDN and FVKESK. Trimming at V came to 6 bases and at J to 3 bases, leaving 3 bases not matched to a gene. The CDR3 nucleotides read TGTGCCAGCAGATCGACAGGGGACACTGAAGCTTTCTTT. Translated, it gives CASRSTGDTEAFF.

The rearrangement links TRBV28 to TRBJ1-2; 7 bases align to TRBD1. This CDR3 contains 15 residues. The J segment lost 4 bases and the V segment lost 5 bases, leaving 10 bases of the junction unmatched. The germline V gene has CDR1 MDHEN and CDR2 SYDVKM. The CDR3 nucleotides read TGTGCCAGCAGTATCCCTAGGGGGCACAGCTATGGCTACACCTTC. Translated, it gives CASSIPRGHSYGYTF.

V gene TRBV18 combines with J gene TRBJ1-2, with D perhaps TRBD1 (5 bases). Trimming pared 2 bases from V and 4 bases from J, leaving 11 bases between. Germline V lookup: CDR1 KGHSH, CDR2 LQKENI. CDR3 size: 14 residues. The CDR3 DNA follows: TGTGCCAGCTCACCAGGCAGGGAGGGCTATGGCTACACCTTC. Its translation: CASSPGREGYGYTF.

The chain carries TRBV10-2 and TRBJ1-4; TRBD1 is a possible D gene (6 bases). Germline CDR1 is WSHSY and CDR2 is SAAADI. V gave up 2 bases and J gave up 3 bases, with 13 bases separating them. There are 16 residues in the CDR3. CDR3 loop: CASSERLRTANEKLFF. DNA for the CDR3: TGCGCCAGCAGTGAGAGGTTAAGGACAGCTAATGAAAAACTGTTTTTT.

The chain combines TRBV5-4 with TRBJ2-3; TRBD2 matches 9 bases. Germline V gene sequence: CDR1 SGHNT, CDR2 YYREEE (reference sequence). With 4 bases clipped from V and 5 bases from J, the junction kept 11 bases outside the gene matches. The CDR3 is made up of 16 amino acids. The CDR3 region has the DNA TGTGCCAGCAGCGGCGTGCGGGGGGGCCAGGGAGATACGCAGTATTTT. Protein: CASSGVRGGQGDTQYF. Full variable domain (outside the CDR3, taken from reference TRBV5-4 and TRBJ2-3): ETGVTQSPTHLIKTRGQQVTLRCSSQSGHNTVSWYQQALGQGPQFIFQYYREEENGRGNFPPRFSGLQFPNYSSELNVNALELDDSALYLCASSGVRGGQGDTQYFGPGTRLTVL.

This rearrangement joins TRBV7-2 to TRBJ2-1; D may be TRBD2 (6 bases). In germline, CDR1 is SGHTA, CDR2 FQGNSA. CDR3 length equals 13 residues. Trimming removed 4 bases from V and 4 bases from J, with 8 bases in between. The CDR3 here is CASSSGTYNEQFF. CDR3 DNA: TGTGCCAGCAGCTCGGGGACTTACAATGAGCAGTTCTTC.

The V and J genes are TRBV7-9 and TRBJ1-2, with a weak D call TRBD1 (5 bases). Trimming removed 0 bases at V and 4 bases at J, with 12 bases between. Germline CDR1 SEHNR, CDR2 FQNEAQ (reference sequence). This CDR3 contains 15 residues. The CDR3, as DNA: TGTGCCAGCAGCTTAGCGGCGAGACAGTCCTATGGCTACACCTTC. This codes for CASSLAARQSYGYTF.

The rearrangement uses TRBV5-1 and TRBJ2-7, with 8 bases identical to TRBD1. V gave up 3 bases and J gave up 3 bases; unmatched junction bases: 5. CDR3 length: 14 residues. The germline V gene encodes CDR1 SGHRS and CDR2 YFSETQ. CDR3 DNA sequence: TGCGCCAGCAGCTCTACAGGGGGGAGCTACGAGCAGTACTTC. Its translation: CASSSTGGSYEQYF.